The 2 T cell receptor beta chains given below trace back to one sample, sequenced in a study of identical twins. TCRdb re-derived calls from the 5' RACE reads in MiXCR, one entry per CDR3 protein. The repertoire holds some 330,000 distinct CDR3 sequences, with 9% as singletons. Sequencing was done on a sample of naive T cells sorted from blood. The receptors were sampled from a woman between 50 and 59 years old in good health.

This clonotype was seen more than once but under ten times. V usage is TRBV10-3 and J usage is TRBJ2-1; no reliable D call. Germline lookup yields CDR1 ENHRY and CDR2 SYGVKD. V shed 2 bases and J shed 9 bases, with 8 bases lying between them. CDR3 size: 12 residues. The CDR3 DNA reads as TGTGCCATCAGTGAGGGCAGCGTTGAGCAGTTCTTC. This sequence encodes CAISEGSVEQFF.

This clonotype was picked up many times. In DNA, the CDR3 is TGTGCCAGCAGTTGGAACCGGGACAGGGGCACTAGCAATCAGCCCCAGCATTTT. This translates into CASSWNRDRGTSNQPQHF. The V call is TRBV6-6, the J call TRBJ1-5, with 10 bases aligning to TRBD1. Germline CDR1 reads MNHNY; CDR2 reads SVGAGI (reference sequence). J gave up 0 bases and V 4 bases, and 9 bases lay outside the gene matches. The CDR3 sequence is 18 residues long.